Following are 26 T cell receptor beta chains from one sample sequenced in a study of Ad26.COV2.S vaccination and SARS-CoV-2 variants (dated by TCRdb to the early 2020s). Libraries came from the immunoSEQ multiplex PCR assay. TCRdb took this table from immuneACCESS and kept in-frame rearrangements with V and J called. Such tables lack part of the clones; where checked against another copy, unresolved V genes explain under half of the gap, and the rest is unexplained. The table for this sample lists 440,000 or so clones; roughly 88% of them were counted only once. Of the sample, less than 5.5% is held by the ten largest clones. Sample treatment or condition, as interpreted from the label and publication: some 19 received Ad26.COV2.S at low or high dose, single or two shots; about 5 received placebo; per-sample allocation not given. Repertoires of vaccine and placebo recipients were sequenced from samples taken on day 63 after the first injection.

The starting material was peripheral blood, obtained in a trial of Ad26.COV2.S vaccine versus placebo. The receptor source for this set is a person between 18 and 59 years old who received the Ad26.COV2.S COVID-19 vaccine or a placebo.

This clone was seen only once. V and J are TRBV18 and TRBJ2-4, with 9 bases fitting TRBD1. The germline V gene encodes CDR1 KGHSH and CDR2 LQKENI. Germline trimming cut 4 bases from V and 6 bases from J; bases unmatched to any gene: 4. The CDR3 contains 14 residues. The CDR3 loop reads CASSRPGQGNIQYF. The CDR3 DNA reads TGTGCCAGCTCACGCCCGGGACAGGGAAACATTCAGTACTTC.

The chain has TRBV19 and TRBJ2-3; possibly TRBD1 for D (6 bases). V lost 10 bases and J lost 1, with 21 bases in between. This CDR3 region has 16 residues. Germline CDR1 is LNHDA and CDR2 is SQIVND (reference sequence). The CDR3 coding sequence is TGTGCCACCCGGACAGTCTCCATCGGCCGCACAGATACGCAGTATTTT. Protein sequence: CATRTVSIGRTDTQYF.

The gene calls are TRBV12-2 and TRBJ2-5; the table gives TRBD1 as D, unverified against the DNA. TRBV12-2 has pseudogene status. This CDR3 spans 15 amino acids. CDR3 sequence: CASRPRRGPKETQYF. In nucleotides, the CDR3 is TGTGCAAGTCGCCCAAGAAGGGGCCCGAAAGAGACCCAGTACTTC.

CDR3 in amino acids: CASSVGGGRALETQYF. CDR3 bases: TGTGCCAGCAGCGTAGGAGGCGGGAGGGCCCTCGAGACCCAGTACTTC. The chain has TRBV9 and TRBJ2-5; the match to TRBD2 covers 9 bases. The V gene end was trimmed by 0 bases and the J gene end by 5 bases; junction bases not matched to a gene: 8. This CDR3 is 16 amino acids long. Germline V CDR1 and CDR2: SGDLS, YYNGEE.

This clone appeared once. This sequence joins TRBV2 and TRBJ2-3; D remains ambiguous. Per the germline V gene, CDR1 is SNHLY and CDR2 is FYNNEI. This CDR3 has 12 residues. The ends were cut back, 5 bases at V and 2 bases at J, with 5 bases in the middle. DNA for the CDR3: TGTGCCAGCAGTTTATTCACAGATACGCAGTATTTT. This codes for CASSLFTDTQYF.

In this sample, this clone turned up a few times. This rearrangement joins TRBV2 to TRBJ2-3, with TRBD2 as a possible D gene (5 bases). The CDR3 runs to 15 residues. Germline loops: CDR1 SNHLY, CDR2 FYNNEI. V dropped 6 bases and J dropped 4 bases, with 17 bases sitting between them. Here the CDR3 DNA reads TGTGCCAGCAGGGATACGGGATTTTACGCAGATACGCAGTATTTT. This encodes CASRDTGFYADTQYF.

The V and J genes are TRBV4-1 and TRBJ2-7; 11 nucleotides line up with TRBD2. Germline CDR1 reads MGHRA; CDR2 reads YSYEKL. The trim removed 3 bases at V and 2 bases at J, leaving 3 bases unmatched. The CDR3 contains 15 residues. CDR3 sequence reads: CASSHGTSGPYEQYF. The DNA for the CDR3 is TGCGCCAGCAGCCACGGGACTAGCGGTCCCTACGAGCAGTACTTC.

V gene TRBV15 combines with J gene TRBJ2-2, with D perhaps TRBD1 (6 bases). V was cut by 6 bases and J by 6 bases, with 14 bases left in between. CDR3 size: 14 residues. The germline V gene encodes CDR1 LNHNV and CDR2 YYDKDF (reference sequence). CDR3 region: CATRTTAGAGELFF. In DNA, the CDR3 is TGTGCCACCAGAACTACTGCAGGGGCCGGGGAGCTGTTTTTT. Filled out from reference TRBV15 and TRBJ2-2, the complete variable domain reads DAMVIQNPRYQVTQFGKPVTLSCSQTLNHNVMYWYQQKSSQAPKLLFHYYDKDFNNEADTPDNFQSRRPNTSFCFLDIRSPGLGDTAMYLCATRTTAGAGELFFGEGSRLTVL.

The chain has TRBV5-6 and TRBJ1-4, with 10 bases fitting TRBD1. V shed 2 bases and J 7 bases; nucleotides not matched to a gene: 5. The CDR3 consists of 15 residues. The V gene's germline CDR1 is SGHDT and CDR2 YYEEEE. This CDR3 is CASSFTGTGAEKLFF. The DNA of the CDR3 is TGTGCCAGCAGCTTTACCGGGACAGGGGCTGAAAAACTGTTTTTT.

The chain has TRBV19 and TRBJ2-1; the match to TRBD2 covers 8 bases. Germline CDR1 reads LNHDA; CDR2 reads SQIVND (reference sequence). CDR3 length: 14 amino acids. V gave up 6 bases and J gave up 8 bases; unmatched junction bases: 9. As DNA, the CDR3 is TGTGCCAGTAGCCTCCCGGGGGGGAGCGATGAGCAGTTCTTC. Residues: CASSLPGGSDEQFF.

The V call is TRBV19, the J call TRBJ2-7; 12 bases match TRBD1. Germline V lookup: CDR1 LNHDA, CDR2 SQIVND (reference sequence). The CDR3 runs to 15 residues. The J segment lost 5 bases and the V segment lost 7 bases, leaving 9 bases of the junction unmatched. This CDR3 reads CASKQTGTGGHEQYF. Here the CDR3 DNA reads TGTGCCAGTAAGCAGACCGGGACAGGGGGCCACGAGCAGTACTTC.

Details on this clone: Additional DNA sequences in this sample encode the identical CDR3. This chain connects TRBV18 to TRBJ1-5, with D possibly matching TRBD1 (5 bases). This CDR3 has 12 residues. V lost 6 bases to trimming and J lost 7 bases, with 10 bases between them. The germline CDR1 and CDR2 sequences are KGHSH and LQKENI. This chain's CDR3 is CASSPEGQPQHF. The CDR3 DNA sequence: TGTGCCAGCTCCCCCGAGGGGCAGCCCCAGCATTTT.

The V call is TRBV7-8, the J call TRBJ2-7; 10 bases line up with TRBD2. The germline CDR1 and CDR2 sequences are SGHVS and FQNEAQ. There are 17 residues in the CDR3. V dropped 5 bases and J dropped 0; count of bases not matched to a gene: 10. DNA for the CDR3: TGTGCCAGCAGCGAACCGGGACTAGCGACGAGCTCCTACGAGCAGTACTTC. Translated, it gives CASSEPGLATSSYEQYF.

The chain employs TRBV7-3 and TRBJ2-1; D tentatively fits TRBD1 or TRBD2 (5 bases each). The CDR3 totals 13 residues. Germline loops: CDR1 SGHTA, CDR2 FQGTGA. V was cut by 5 bases and J by 6 bases, with 11 bases left in between. The CDR3 spells CASSPGPLNEQFF. In DNA, the CDR3 is TGTGCCAGCAGCCCGGGACCCCTCAATGAGCAGTTCTTC. The whole variable domain, remainder taken from reference TRBV7-3 and TRBJ2-1, is GAGVSQTPSNKVTEKGKYVELRCDPISGHTALYWYRQSLGQGPEFLIYFQGTGAADDSGLPNDRFFAVRPEGSVSTLKIQRTERGDSAVYLCASSPGPLNEQFFGPGTRLTVL.

V is TRBV10-2 and J is TRBJ2-1; 9 bases are a match to TRBD2. This CDR3 comprises 14 residues. Germline CDR1 WSHSY, CDR2 SAAADI. Trimming took 8 bases from V and 7 from J; bases not matched to a gene: 9. DNA for the CDR3: TGCGCCAGCGGATTAGCGGGAGCGGTGAATGAGCAGTTCTTC. Translating gives CASGLAGAVNEQFF.

V gene TRBV21-1 combines with J gene TRBJ2-5; TRBD2 was called by the table and not checked on the DNA. TRBV21-1 is an annotated pseudogene. The CDR3 extends over 17 amino acids. CDR3 DNA sequence: TGTGCCAGCAGCAAAGTTTTTGGGACTAGCGTTCCGGTGCCCCAGTACTTC. Translated, it gives CASSKVFGTSVPVPQYF.

This clone was observed once. V and J are TRBV7-9 and TRBJ2-7, with TRBD1 identical over 7 bases. The trim removed 5 bases at V and 6 bases at J, leaving 13 bases unmatched. Germline V gene data show CDR1 as SEHNR and CDR2 as FQNEAQ (reference sequence). The length of the CDR3 is 15 residues. In DNA form, the CDR3 reads TGTGCCAGCAGCACCCCTGACAGGGAAGGGAGCGAGCAGTACTTC. Residues: CASSTPDREGSEQYF.

This clone showed up just once. The rearrangement joins TRBV5-4 to TRBJ2-3; 10 bases align to TRBD1. Germline V gene sequence: CDR1 SGHNT, CDR2 YYREEE (reference sequence). The ends lost 2 bases at V and 3 bases at J; junction bases unmatched: 9. The CDR3 has 17 residues. The CDR3 reads CASSFFPGTGVTDTQYF. The CDR3 DNA reads as TGTGCCAGCAGCTTCTTTCCCGGGACAGGGGTGACAGATACGCAGTATTTT. The full variable domain, with the rest looked up from reference TRBV5-4 and TRBJ2-3, is ETGVTQSPTHLIKTRGQQVTLRCSSQSGHNTVSWYQQALGQGPQFIFQYYREEENGRGNFPPRFSGLQFPNYSSELNVNALELDDSALYLCASSFFPGTGVTDTQYFGPGTRLTVL.

The chain employs TRBV10-3 and TRBJ2-4; no clear D gene. V lost 3 bases, J lost 8 bases, and 14 bases lay in between. The CDR3 covers 14 residues. Per the germline V gene, CDR1 is ENHRY and CDR2 is SYGVKD. DNA of the CDR3: TGTGCCATCAGTGATTCGACCCACCGGGACATTCAGTACTTC. This gives the protein CAISDSTHRDIQYF.

The chain links TRBV4-2 to TRBJ1-2; D gene ambiguous. Trimming removed 0 bases from V and 8 bases from J, with 19 bases in between. The V gene's germline CDR1 is LGHNA and CDR2 YNFKEQ. The length of the CDR3 is 16 residues. DNA of the CDR3: TGTGCCAGCAGCCAAGAAGTTACATACACCTATAACGGCTACACCTTC. This gives the protein CASSQEVTYTYNGYTF.

This chain joins TRBV5-1 and TRBJ2-1; D might be TRBD2 (6 bases). CDR1 and CDR2 (germline): SGHRS, YFSETQ. V was cut by 5 bases and J by 8 bases, with 8 bases left in between. This CDR3 is 11 amino acids long. CDR3 in amino acids: CASSTGDEQFF. In DNA, the CDR3 is TGCGCCAGCAGTACGGGGGATGAGCAGTTCTTC.

V usage is TRBV11-2 and J usage is TRBJ1-2; D ambiguous. Per germline, CDR1 SGHAT and CDR2 FQNNGV. V was pared by 5 bases and J by 3 bases, with 7 bases between. The CDR3 is 12 residues long. The CDR3 DNA reads as TGTGCCAGCAGCGGCCGTTACTATGGCTACACCTTC. It translates to CASSGRYYGYTF.

This chain connects TRBV7-9 to TRBJ2-7, with 7 bases identical to TRBD1. Germline loops: CDR1 SEHNR, CDR2 FQNEAQ (reference sequence). The CDR3 spans 12 residues. Trimming cost V 5 bases and J 6 bases; bases outside gene matches: 4. CDR3 coding DNA: TGTGCCAGCAGCGCAGGGGGTCGCGAGCAGTACTTC. This encodes CASSAGGREQYF.

For this clone: The sample carries other DNA sequences with the same CDR3. This chain connects TRBV18 to TRBJ2-2, with TRBD1 identical over 9 bases. V was clipped by 1 base and J by 1 base; unmatched bases: 1. CDR3 length: 16 residues. The germline CDR1 and CDR2 sequences are KGHSH and LQKENI. In nucleotides, the CDR3 is TGTGCCAGCTCACCACAGGGACAGGGGAACACCGGGGAGCTGTTTTTT. Its translation: CASSPQGQGNTGELFF.

The chain links TRBV2 to TRBJ2-1; perhaps TRBD1 as D (6 bases). Germline values: CDR1 SNHLY, CDR2 FYNNEI. The CDR3 consists of 15 residues. The germline V and J ends were trimmed by 6 bases and 6 bases, with 18 bases remaining between them. This CDR3 reads CASRVTGTGGNEQFF. For the CDR3, the DNA is TGTGCCAGCAGGGTGACAGGAACGGGCGGCAATGAGCAGTTCTTC.

This chain connects TRBV14 to TRBJ2-2; no clear D. V was cut by 3 bases and J by 7 bases, with 15 bases left in between. This CDR3 has 15 amino acids. Looked up from germline, CDR1 is SGHDN and CDR2 is FVKESK. The CDR3 coding sequence is TGTGCCAGCAGCCAGATAGATCCCTTTGTCGGGGAGCTGTTTTTT. It specifies CASSQIDPFVGELFF.